These T cell receptor beta chains were read from a single sample in a study of early T cells in non-severe SARS-CoV-2 infection. TCRdb redid the calling of the 5' RACE reads with MiXCR, one entry per CDR3 protein. The profile shows under 70,000 distinct CDR3 sequences, roughly 5.5% of them singletons. Sample: whole blood. The origin of the receptors is an adult who was a healthcare worker with PCR-confirmed SARS-CoV-2 infection or an uninfected control (not recorded which). The CDR3 runs from the conserved cysteine through the conserved F or W. Each record gives: V gene, CDR3 length, J gene, D gene, clone size, CDR3 protein, CDR3 DNA. A D gene is named only where the DNA matches it firmly. Where a row states a size, it is once, few, many or the class of an expanded clone; other rows omit it.

TRBV25-1,15,TRBJ1-2,TRBD1,few,CASSDNPHRGYGYTF,TGTGCCAGCAGTGACAACCCCCACAGGGGTTATGGCTACACCTTC
TRBV29-1,14,TRBJ2-3,TRBD1,few,CSDRQGLLRDTQYF,TGCAGCGATCGACAGGGTCTTCTCAGAGATACGCAGTATTTT
TRBV27,17,TRBJ2-3,.,many,CASSSTRGSGREGTQYF,TGTGCCAGCAGTTCAACCCGGGGTAGCGGTAGAGAGGGTACGCAGTATTTT
TRBV27,14,TRBJ1-1,.,.,CASSSNPGQLEAFF,TGTGCCAGCAGTTCCAACCCAGGACAGCTTGAAGCTTTCTTT
TRBV10-3,14,TRBJ1-2,.,many,CAISESAGIYGYTF,TGTGCCATCAGTGAGTCTGCAGGAATATATGGCTACACCTTC
TRBV6-1,17,TRBJ1-5,TRBD1,many,CASSSRGQGEGTQPQHF,TGTGCCAGCAGTTCCCGAGGGCAGGGGGAAGGTACTCAGCCCCAGCATTTT
TRBV7-2,14,TRBJ1-6,.,many,CASSLREGRSPLHF,TGTGCCAGCAGCTTAAGGGAGGGGCGGTCACCCCTCCACTTT
TRBV5-4,16,TRBJ2-1,TRBD2,many,CASSLAPGLADNEQFF,TGTGCCAGCAGCTTGGCCCCGGGACTAGCGGACAATGAGCAGTTCTTC
TRBV27,14,TRBJ1-2,.,few,CASSFSGAVYGYTF,TGTGCCAGCAGTTTTTCAGGCGCCGTCTATGGCTACACCTTC
TRBV10-3,13,TRBJ1-1,.,few,CAISESRGTEAFF,TGTGCCATCAGTGAGTCTCGGGGCACTGAAGCTTTCTTT
TRBV7-2,13,TRBJ2-6,.,many,CASSLGGANVLTF,TGTGCCAGCAGCTTAGGCGGGGCCAACGTCCTGACTTTC
TRBV28,13,TRBJ1-2,.,many,CASSFEANYGYTF,TGTGCCAGCAGTTTCGAAGCTAACTATGGCTACACCTTC
TRBV10-3,13,TRBJ2-7,TRBD2,.,CALSTGAGGEQYF,TGTGCCCTCTCGACTGGAGCGGGAGGCGAGCAGTACTTC
TRBV20-1,13,TRBJ2-3,.,.,CSERHQYTDTQYF,TGCAGTGAGAGACACCAATACACAGATACGCAGTATTTT
TRBV6-5,17,TRBJ1-5,TRBD1,many,CASSRTPTGGLDQPQHF,TGTGCCAGCAGTAGAACCCCGACAGGGGGGTTAGATCAGCCCCAGCATTTT
TRBV9,15,TRBJ2-1,.,.,CASSVGGRSYNEQFF,TGTGCCAGCAGCGTGGGAGGAAGGTCCTACAATGAGCAGTTCTTC
TRBV6-5,14,TRBJ2-7,TRBD2,few,CASSGLAGSYEQYF,TGTGCCAGCAGCGGGCTAGCGGGATCCTACGAGCAGTACTTC
TRBV7-9,13,TRBJ2-3,.,few,CAPTRASTDTQYF,TGTGCCCCTACAAGGGCTAGCACAGATACGCAGTATTTT
TRBV4-2,15,TRBJ2-7,.,many,CASSPVGWSSYEQYF,TGTGCCAGCAGCCCCGTGGGGTGGAGCTCCTACGAGCAGTACTTC
TRBV3-1,15,TRBJ2-3,.,few,CASSLGTKSTDTQYF,TGTGCCAGCTCCCTCGGGACCAAAAGCACAGATACGCAGTATTTT
TRBV20-1,15,TRBJ1-4,.,many,CSATADSATNEKLFF,TGCAGTGCCACCGCGGACAGCGCAACTAATGAAAAACTGTTTTTT
TRBV7-9,14,TRBJ1-2,.,many,CASSFSGEGYGYTF,TGTGCCAGCAGCTTTTCAGGGGAAGGATATGGCTACACCTTC
TRBV5-4,16,TRBJ1-2,TRBD1,many,CASSSDLGQSNYGYTF,TGTGCCAGCAGCTCGGACCTGGGACAGAGCAACTATGGCTACACCTTC
TRBV7-2,9,TRBJ2-3,.,few,CAKGDTQYF,TGTGCCAAAGGAGATACGCAGTATTTT
TRBV5-6,16,TRBJ1-1,.,few,CASSLKPPVPNTEAFF,TGTGCCAGCAGCTTGAAGCCCCCCGTTCCTAACACTGAAGCTTTCTTT
TRBV12-3/TRBV12-4,13,TRBJ2-3,.,many,CASRSGVSDTQYF,TGTGCCAGCAGGTCCGGGGTTTCAGATACGCAGTATTTT
TRBV29-1,18,TRBJ2-7,TRBD1,few,CSVLEKGSLQGGVYEQYF,TGCAGCGTTCTTGAAAAGGGTAGCTTACAGGGGGGTGTCTACGAGCAGTACTTC
TRBV5-1,14,TRBJ2-1,.,many,CASGAGIARNEQFF,TGCGCCAGCGGGGCAGGGATTGCAAGAAATGAGCAGTTCTTC
TRBV27,13,TRBJ1-1,.,.,CASTGPRGTEAFF,TGTGCCAGTACGGGACCCCGAGGGACTGAAGCTTTCTTT
TRBV4-3,13,TRBJ2-1,.,.,CASSQDTHGEQFF,TGCGCCAGCAGCCAAGATACTCACGGTGAGCAGTTCTTC
TRBV3-1,15,TRBJ2-5,.,few,CASRSGGRYQETQYF,TGTGCCAGCCGATCCGGGGGCCGATACCAAGAGACCCAGTACTTC